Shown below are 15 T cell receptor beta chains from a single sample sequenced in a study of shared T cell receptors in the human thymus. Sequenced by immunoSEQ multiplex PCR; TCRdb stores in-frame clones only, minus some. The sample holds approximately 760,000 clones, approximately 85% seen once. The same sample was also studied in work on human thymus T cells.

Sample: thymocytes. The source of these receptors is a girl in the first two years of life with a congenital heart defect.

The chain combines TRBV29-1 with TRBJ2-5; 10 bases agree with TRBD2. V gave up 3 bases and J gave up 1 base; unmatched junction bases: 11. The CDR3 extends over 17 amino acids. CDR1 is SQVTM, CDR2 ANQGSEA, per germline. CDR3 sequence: CSVDMASGGSSQETQYF. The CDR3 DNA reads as TGCAGCGTTGATATGGCTAGCGGGGGAAGCAGCCAAGAGACCCAGTACTTC.

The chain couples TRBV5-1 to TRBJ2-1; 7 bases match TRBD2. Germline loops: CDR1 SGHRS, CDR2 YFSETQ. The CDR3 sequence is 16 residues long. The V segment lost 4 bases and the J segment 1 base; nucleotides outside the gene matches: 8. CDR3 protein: CASSTPGGHSYNEQFF. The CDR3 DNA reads TGCGCCAGCAGCACCCCGGGGGGTCATTCCTACAATGAGCAGTTCTTC.

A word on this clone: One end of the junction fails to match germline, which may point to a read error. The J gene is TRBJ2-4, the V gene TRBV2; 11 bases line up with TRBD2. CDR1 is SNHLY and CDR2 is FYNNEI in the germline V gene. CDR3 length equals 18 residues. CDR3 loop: CASREDYQASGGKNIQYF. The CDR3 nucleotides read TGTGCCAGCAGGGAAGATTATCAAGCTAGCGGGGGGAAAAACATTCAGTACTTC.

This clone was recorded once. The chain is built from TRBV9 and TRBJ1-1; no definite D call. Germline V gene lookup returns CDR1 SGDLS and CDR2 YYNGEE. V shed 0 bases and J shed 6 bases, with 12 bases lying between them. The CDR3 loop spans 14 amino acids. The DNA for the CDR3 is TGTGCCAGCAGCGTAGACGCGGTTAGGTCTGAAGCTTTCTTT. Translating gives CASSVDAVRSEAFF.

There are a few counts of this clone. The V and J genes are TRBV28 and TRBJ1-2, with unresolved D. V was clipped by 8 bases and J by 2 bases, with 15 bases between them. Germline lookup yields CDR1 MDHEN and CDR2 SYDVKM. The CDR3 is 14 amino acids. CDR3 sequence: CASADQDGNYGYTF. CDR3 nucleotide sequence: TGTGCCAGCGCCGACCAGGATGGGAACTATGGCTACACCTTC.

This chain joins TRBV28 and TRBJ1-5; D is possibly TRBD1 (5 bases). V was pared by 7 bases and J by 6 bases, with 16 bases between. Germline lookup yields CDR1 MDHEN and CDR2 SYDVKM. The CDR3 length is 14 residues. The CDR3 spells CASTTQGMGQPQHF. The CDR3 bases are TGTGCCAGCACCACCCAGGGAATGGGTCAGCCCCAGCATTTT.

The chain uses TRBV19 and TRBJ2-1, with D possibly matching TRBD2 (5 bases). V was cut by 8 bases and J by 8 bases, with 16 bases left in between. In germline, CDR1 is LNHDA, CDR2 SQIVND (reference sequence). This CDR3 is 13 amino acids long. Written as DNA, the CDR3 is TGTGCCAGTGGTACGTTGAGGGAACATGAGCAGTTCTTC. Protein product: CASGTLREHEQFF.

CDR3 in DNA: TGTGCCAGCAGCTACTATAAGGGGGGGGAACTAGGAGCTTTCTTT. Protein sequence: CASSYYKGGELGAFF. The V gene is TRBV9, the J gene TRBJ1-1, with a tentative D call TRBD1 (6 bases). The CDR3 has 15 residues. V shed 4 bases and J shed 10 bases, with 23 bases lying between them. Germline CDR1 and CDR2: SGDLS and YYNGEE.

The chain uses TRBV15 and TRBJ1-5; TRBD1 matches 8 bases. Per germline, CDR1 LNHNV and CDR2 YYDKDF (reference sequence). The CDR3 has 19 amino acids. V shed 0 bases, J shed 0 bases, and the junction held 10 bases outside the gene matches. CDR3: CATSRDLGTGGYSNQPQHF. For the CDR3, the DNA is TGTGCCACCAGCAGAGATCTCGGTACAGGGGGTTATAGCAATCAGCCCCAGCATTTT.

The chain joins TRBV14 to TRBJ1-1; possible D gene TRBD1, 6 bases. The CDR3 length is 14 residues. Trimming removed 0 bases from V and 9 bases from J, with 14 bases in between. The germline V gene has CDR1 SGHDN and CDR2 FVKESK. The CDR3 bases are TGTGCCAGCAGCCAAGACTGGGACATCCTAAAAGCTTTCTTT. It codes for CASSQDWDILKAFF.

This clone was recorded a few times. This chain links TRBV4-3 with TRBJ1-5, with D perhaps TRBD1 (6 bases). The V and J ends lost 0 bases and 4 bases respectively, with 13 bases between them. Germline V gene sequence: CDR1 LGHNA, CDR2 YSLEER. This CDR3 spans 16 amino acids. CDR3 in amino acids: CASSQDPTGRNQPQHF. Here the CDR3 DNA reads TGCGCCAGCAGCCAAGATCCGACAGGTAGGAATCAGCCCCAGCATTTT.

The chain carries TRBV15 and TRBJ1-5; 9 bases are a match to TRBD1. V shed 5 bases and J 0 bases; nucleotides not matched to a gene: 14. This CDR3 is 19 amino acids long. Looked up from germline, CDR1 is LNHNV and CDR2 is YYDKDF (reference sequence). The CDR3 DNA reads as TGTGCCACCAGCCAACGGCGGACAGGGGAGTTTCCTAGCAATCAGCCCCAGCATTTT. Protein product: CATSQRRTGEFPSNQPQHF.

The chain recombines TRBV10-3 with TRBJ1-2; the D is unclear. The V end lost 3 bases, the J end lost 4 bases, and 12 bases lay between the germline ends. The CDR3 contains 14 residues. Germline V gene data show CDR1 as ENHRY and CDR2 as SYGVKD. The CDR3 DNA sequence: TGTGCCATCAGTGAATCGTACAGCCTCTATGGCTACACCTTC. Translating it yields CAISESYSLYGYTF.

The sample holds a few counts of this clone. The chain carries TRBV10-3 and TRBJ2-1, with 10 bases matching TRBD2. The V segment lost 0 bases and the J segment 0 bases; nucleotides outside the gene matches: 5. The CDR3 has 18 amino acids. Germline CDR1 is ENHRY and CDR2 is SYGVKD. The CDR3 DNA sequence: TGTGCCATCAGTGAGTCTGCGGCTAGCGGGGGCTCCTACAATGAGCAGTTCTTC. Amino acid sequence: CAISESAASGGSYNEQFF.

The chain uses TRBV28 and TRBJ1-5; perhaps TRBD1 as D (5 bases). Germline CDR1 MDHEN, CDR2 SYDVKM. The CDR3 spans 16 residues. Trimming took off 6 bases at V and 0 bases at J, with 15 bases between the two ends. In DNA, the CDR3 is TGTGCCAGCAGCCAAAACAGGATTTCTAGCAATCAGCCCCAGCATTTT. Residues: CASSQNRISSNQPQHF. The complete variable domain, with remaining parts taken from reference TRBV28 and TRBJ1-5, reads DVKVTQSSRYLVKRTGEKVFLECVQDMDHENMFWYRQDPGLGLRLIYFSYDVKMKEKGDIPEGYSVSREKKERFSLILESASTNQTSMYLCASSQNRISSNQPQHFGDGTRLSIL.